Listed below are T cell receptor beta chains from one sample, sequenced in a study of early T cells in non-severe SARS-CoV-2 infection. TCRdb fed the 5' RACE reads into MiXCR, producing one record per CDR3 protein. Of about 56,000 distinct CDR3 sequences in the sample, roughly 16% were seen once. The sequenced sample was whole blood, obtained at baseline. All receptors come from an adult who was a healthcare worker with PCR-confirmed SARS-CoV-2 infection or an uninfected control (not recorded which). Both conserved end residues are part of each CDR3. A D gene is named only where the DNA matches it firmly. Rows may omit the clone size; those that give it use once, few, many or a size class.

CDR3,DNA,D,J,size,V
CASSQGQLLSYNSPLHF,TGTGCCAGCAGCCAGGGACAGCTGCTGAGCTATAATTCACCCCTCCACTTT,TRBD1,TRBJ1-6,NA,TRBV3-1
CASSSSTIYF,TGTGCCAGCAGCTCCTCGACCATATATTTT,NA,TRBJ1-3,NA,TRBV28
CASSVGMGLLGANVLTF,TGTGCCAGCAGCGTAGGGATGGGGTTACTTGGGGCCAACGTCCTGACTTTC,NA,TRBJ2-6,NA,TRBV9
CASRYRGRDEKLFF,TGTGCCAGCAGGTACAGGGGGAGGGATGAAAAACTGTTTTTT,TRBD1,TRBJ1-4,NA,TRBV28
CAISEGNYGYTF,TGTGCCATCAGTGAGGGAAACTATGGCTACACCTTC,NA,TRBJ1-2,NA,TRBV10-3
CASSHPDPQVSLKDHTNYGYTF,TGTGCCAGCAGCCATCCAGACCCCCAGGTCTCTTTAAAGGACCATACTAACTATGGCTACACCTTC,NA,TRBJ1-2,NA,TRBV6-6
CASRQGREQYF,TGCGCCAGCAGACAGGGTCGGGAGCAGTACTTC,NA,TRBJ2-7,few,TRBV10-2
CASSLGGQSEAYF,TGTGCCAGCAGCTTAGGGGGACAGTCCGAAGCCTACTTC,TRBD1,TRBJ2-4,few,TRBV11-2
CASSLSPWAETQYF,TGCGCCAGCAGCTTGTCCCCCTGGGCGGAGACCCAGTACTTC,NA,TRBJ2-5,few,TRBV5-1
CASSPTRQGFRDTQYF,TGTGCCAGCAGCCCCACCCGACAGGGGTTCAGAGATACGCAGTATTTT,TRBD1,TRBJ2-3,few,TRBV7-8
CASSSRLDYTDTQYF,TGTGCCAGCAGCTCCAGACTAGATTACACAGATACGCAGTATTTT,NA,TRBJ2-3,NA,TRBV12-3/TRBV12-4
CASSFENYEQYF,TGTGCCAGCAGCTTTGAGAACTACGAGCAGTACTTC,NA,TRBJ2-7,few,TRBV5-4
CATKRGRWETQYF,TGTGCCACCAAAAGGGGTCGGTGGGAGACCCAGTACTTC,NA,TRBJ2-5,many,TRBV6-5
CASRPTGDDF,TGTGCCAGCAGACCGACAGGCGACGACTTC,NA,TRBJ2-7,few,TRBV12-3/TRBV12-4
CASSRGTSGGYNEQFF,TGTGCCAGCTCCAGGGGGACTAGCGGGGGCTACAATGAGCAGTTCTTC,TRBD2,TRBJ2-1,NA,TRBV11-3
CSARDERSSTDTQYF,TGCAGTGCTAGAGATGAGCGGTCTAGCACAGATACGCAGTATTTT,NA,TRBJ2-3,NA,TRBV20-1
CASSLGTGPNEQFF,TGCGCCAGCAGCTTGGGGACAGGGCCAAATGAGCAGTTCTTC,TRBD1,TRBJ2-1,NA,TRBV5-1
CASSLTRTGRNSPLHF,TGTGCCAGCAGTTTAACCCGGACAGGGAGGAATTCACCCCTCCACTTT,TRBD1,TRBJ1-6,NA,TRBV12-3/TRBV12-4
CASSFKWRESDTQYF,TGTGCCAGCAGTTTCAAGTGGAGGGAGTCAGATACGCAGTATTTT,NA,TRBJ2-3,NA,TRBV12-3/TRBV12-4
CASSAASGSWETQYF,TGTGCCAGCAGCGCCGCGTCCGGGAGCTGGGAGACCCAGTACTTC,NA,TRBJ2-5,NA,TRBV7-9
CASATSSYEQYF,TGTGCCAGTGCAACGAGCTCCTACGAGCAGTACTTC,NA,TRBJ2-7,NA,TRBV5-5